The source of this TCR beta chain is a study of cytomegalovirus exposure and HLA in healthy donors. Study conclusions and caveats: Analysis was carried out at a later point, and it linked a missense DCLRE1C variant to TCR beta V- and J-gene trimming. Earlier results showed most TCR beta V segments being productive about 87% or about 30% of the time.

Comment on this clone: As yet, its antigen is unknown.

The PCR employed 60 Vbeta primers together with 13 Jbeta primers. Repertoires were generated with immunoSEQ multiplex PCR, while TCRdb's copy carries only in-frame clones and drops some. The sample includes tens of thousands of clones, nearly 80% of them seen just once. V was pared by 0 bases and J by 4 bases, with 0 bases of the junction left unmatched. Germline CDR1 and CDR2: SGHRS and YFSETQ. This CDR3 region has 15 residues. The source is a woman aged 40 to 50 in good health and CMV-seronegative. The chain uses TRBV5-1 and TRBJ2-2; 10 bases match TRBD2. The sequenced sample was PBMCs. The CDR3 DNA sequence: TGCGCCAGCAGCTTGGGACTAGCGGGCACCGGGGAGCTGTTTTTT. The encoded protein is CASSLGLAGTGELFF.